This entry lists 8 T cell receptor beta chains sequenced from one sample in a study of blood T cell repertoires in COVID-19. Sequencing was performed with immunoSEQ multiplex PCR; in TCRdb, only in-frame clones are kept and a portion is missing. The sample records 250,000 or so clones, 80% to 90% being singletons. Specimen: PBMCs or T cells enriched from blood (not recorded which). These receptor sequences come from a woman in her 40s who had been exposed to COVID-19.

The J gene is TRBJ1-3, the V gene TRBV30; perhaps TRBD1 as D (6 bases). CDR1 and CDR2 from the germline V gene are GTSNPN and SVGIG (reference sequence). The CDR3 spans 15 residues. With 5 bases removed from V and 11 bases from J, the gap between germline ends came to 25 bases. The CDR3 sequence: CAWGMGGAAWDPIYF. For the CDR3, the DNA is TGTGCCTGGGGTATGGGGGGGGCAGCTTGGGACCCCATATATTTT.

V gene TRBV7-8 combines with J gene TRBJ1-1; D is undetermined. Looked up from germline, CDR1 is SGHVS and CDR2 is FQNEAQ. V lost 2 bases and J lost 1, with 17 bases in between. The CDR3 totals 17 residues. CDR3 loop: CASSLRFRKSTNTEAFF. CDR3 sequence (DNA): TGTGCCAGCAGCTTACGGTTCCGTAAGAGCACGAACACTGAAGCTTTCTTT.

This clone was seen only a few times. This CDR3 is CSVKTANNQPQHF. CDR3 DNA sequence: TGCAGCGTTAAAACTGCCAACAATCAGCCCCAGCATTTT. This chain connects TRBV29-1 to TRBJ1-5; D is unresolved. The CDR3 consists of 13 residues. Germline CDR1 reads SQVTM; CDR2 reads ANQGSEA. The V gene lost 5 bases and the J gene lost 3 bases, with 11 bases spanning the gap.

The J gene is TRBJ2-1, the V gene TRBV6-5; 11 bases line up with TRBD2. Germline trimming cut 6 bases from V and 8 bases from J; bases unmatched to any gene: 9. Germline V CDR1 and CDR2: MNHEY, SVGAGI. The CDR3 is 15 residues long. CDR3 DNA sequence: TGTGCCAGCAGAAAACTAGCGGGAGATGGGGATGAGCAGTTCTTC. Its translation is CASRKLAGDGDEQFF.

In nucleotides, the CDR3 is TGTGCCAGCAGCACCACTAGCGGGGGTAACTACAATGAGCAGTTCTTC. Translation gives CASSTTSGGNYNEQFF. The gene calls are TRBV6-4 and TRBJ2-1; 11 nucleotides align to TRBD2. Looked up from germline, CDR1 is MRHNA and CDR2 is SNTAGT. The CDR3 is 16 amino acids. V lost 6 bases and J lost 3; bases outside the gene matches: 7.

This clone showed up just a few times. This chain connects TRBV5-1 to TRBJ1-4, with 11 bases fitting TRBD1. The CDR3 length is 19 residues. Germline assignment: CDR1 SGHRS and CDR2 YFSETQ. Germline trimming cut 1 base from V and 3 bases from J; bases unmatched to any gene: 11. The DNA of the CDR3 is TGCGCCAGCAGCTTGCAGCCCCGGGACAGGGGGGTTTCTAATGAAAAACTGTTTTTT. Translating it yields CASSLQPRDRGVSNEKLFF.

The chain links TRBV4-2 to TRBJ2-7; no clear D. CDR3 length equals 14 residues. Trimming took off 0 bases at V and 1 base at J, with 7 bases between the two ends. Looked up from germline, CDR1 is LGHNA and CDR2 is YNFKEQ. The CDR3 reads CASSQEQWSYEQYV. The DNA of the CDR3 is TGTGCCAGCAGCCAAGAACAATGGTCCTACGAGCAGTACGTC.

V usage is TRBV3-1 (or the pseudogene TRBV3-2) and J usage is TRBJ2-4; 7 nucleotides align to TRBD1. The CDR3 has 20 amino acids. J lost 0 bases, V lost 4 bases, and 18 bases had no gene match. CDR1 and CDR2 from the germline V gene are LGHDT and YNNKEL (reference sequence). CDR3 bases: TGTGCCAGCAGCCCCGATCCCCCAGGGGGTACGGATCTAGCCAAAAACATTCAGTACTTC. This sequence encodes CASSPDPPGGTDLAKNIQYF.